The 24 T cell receptor beta chains below were found in one sample sequenced in a study of blood T cell repertoires in COVID-19. Method: immunoSEQ multiplex PCR; TCRdb's copy keeps in-frame clones and lacks some. The repertoire consists of about 150,000 clones, with roughly four fifths occurring once and the leading ten covering 10% to 15%. The sequenced material came from peripheral blood. Receptor source: a man between 65 and 80 years old who had recovered from COVID-19.

This chain connects TRBV7-2 to TRBJ2-7; 9 bases align to TRBD2. The germline V gene has CDR1 SGHTA and CDR2 FQGNSA. The CDR3 is 15 residues long. The V and J ends lost 5 bases and 6 bases, in that order; junction bases with no gene match: 11. CDR3 in DNA: TGTGCCAGCAGCCCCGTGGGCGGGAGGGCCATCGAGCAGTACTTC. Its translation is CASSPVGGRAIEQYF.

This chain links TRBV3-1 (or the pseudogene TRBV3-2) with TRBJ1-1; D possibly corresponds to TRBD1 (6 bases). Trimming took 1 base from V and 10 from J, leaving 10 bases between them. Germline assignment: CDR1 LGHDT and CDR2 YNNKEL (reference sequence). There are 12 residues in the CDR3. CDR3 nucleotide sequence: TGTGCCAGCAGCCAAGGCGGGGGGGCAGCTTTCTTT. The encoded protein is CASSQGGGAAFF.

This clone was observed a handful of times. V is TRBV4-1 and J is TRBJ2-7; 10 nucleotides match TRBD1. The CDR3 has 15 amino acids. The V and J ends lost 1 base and 5 bases, in that order; junction bases with no gene match: 5. Germline loops: CDR1 MGHRA, CDR2 YSYEKL. CDR3 loop: CASSQAGTGDHEQYF. CDR3 nucleotides: TGCGCCAGCAGCCAAGCCGGGACAGGGGACCACGAGCAGTACTTC.

CDR3 nucleotides: TGTGCCAGCAGTTTAAAGACGGGGGTGGTTGAGCAGTTCTTC. Encoded protein: CASSLKTGVVEQFF. This rearrangement joins TRBV27 to TRBJ2-1; D is possibly TRBD2 (6 bases). V was clipped by 2 bases and J by 9 bases, with 14 bases between them. The germline gives CDR1 MNHEY, CDR2 SMNVEV (reference sequence). The CDR3 contains 14 residues.

The rearrangement links TRBV4-1 to TRBJ1-2; D gene unclear. Germline V CDR1 and CDR2: MGHRA, YSYEKL. This CDR3 is built from 16 residues. V was clipped by 0 bases and J by 3 bases, with 14 bases between them. Here the CDR3 DNA reads TGCGCCAGCAGCCAAGATTCGACGAACTATGACTATGGCTACACCTTC. Translated, it gives CASSQDSTNYDYGYTF.

The chain couples TRBV7-9 to TRBJ2-1; D might be TRBD2 (5 bases). V was trimmed by 4 bases and J by 14 bases, leaving 18 bases between them. The CDR3 has 13 amino acids. CDR1 SEHNR and CDR2 FQNEAQ come from the germline V gene (reference sequence). CDR3 bases: TGTGCCAGCAGCTCTACTACTTCCGGGAAAAAGTTCTTC. It yields the protein CASSSTTSGKKFF.

This clone appeared a single time. The V gene is TRBV6-5, the J gene TRBJ2-5, with D uncertain. The V gene's germline CDR1 is MNHEY and CDR2 SVGAGI. Trimming shortened V by 3 bases and J by 5 bases, and 7 bases separated the two germline ends. The CDR3 loop spans 12 amino acids. The CDR3 DNA sequence: TGTGCCAGCAGTTATATCGGGGAGACCCAGTACTTC. It encodes CASSYIGETQYF.

J is TRBJ2-2 and V is TRBV19, with 7 nucleotides matching TRBD2. CDR3 length: 15 residues. Germline V gives CDR1 LNHDA, CDR2 SQIVND (reference sequence). The junction had 8 bases not matched to a gene; V was cut back by 10 bases and J by 0 bases. The CDR3 loop reads CATTFGTTNTGELFF. DNA for the CDR3: TGTGCCACCACTTTCGGGACTACGAACACCGGGGAGCTGTTTTTT.

This chain links TRBV7-8 with TRBJ2-1; 9 nucleotides agree with TRBD2. CDR1 SGHVS and CDR2 FQNEAQ come from the germline V gene. The CDR3 consists of 16 residues. The V gene end was trimmed by 0 bases and the J gene end by 8 bases; junction bases not matched to a gene: 8. CDR3 residues: CASSLAASGTLDEQFF. DNA for the CDR3: TGTGCCAGCAGCTTAGCCGCTAGCGGGACGTTGGATGAGCAGTTCTTC.

This clone has a single count. CDR3 loop: CASSLQALAGGRGNEQFF. In DNA form, the CDR3 reads TGTGCCAGCAGCTTGCAAGCTTTAGCGGGAGGGCGGGGTAATGAGCAGTTCTTC. The V and J genes are TRBV7-3 and TRBJ2-1, with 11 bases aligning to TRBD2. Germline assignment: CDR1 SGHTA and CDR2 FQGTGA. This CDR3 comprises 18 residues. V lost 3 bases and J lost 7; bases outside the gene matches: 14.

In its sample, this clone was seen a few times. This rearrangement joins TRBV10-2 to TRBJ2-7, with D perhaps matching TRBD1 (6 bases). CDR1 and CDR2 from the germline V gene are WSHSY and SAAADI. CDR3 length equals 14 residues. Trimming pared 7 bases from V and 6 bases from J, leaving 19 bases between. CDR3 sequence: CASTDREFSSEQYF. The CDR3 coding sequence is TGCGCCAGCACGGACAGAGAGTTTTCTAGCGAGCAGTACTTC.

The CDR3 protein is CASSLSPPGGQETQYF. As DNA, the CDR3 is TGTGCCAGCAGCTTAAGCCCGCCCGGCGGGCAAGAGACCCAGTACTTC. This chain connects TRBV7-2 to TRBJ2-5; tentatively, D is TRBD2 (5 bases). V lost 2 bases and J lost 2, with 15 bases in between. The germline V gene has CDR1 SGHTA and CDR2 FQGNSA. The CDR3 has 16 amino acids.

V usage is TRBV5-1 and J usage is TRBJ2-5; 7 positions agree with TRBD2. CDR3 size: 16 residues. The V and J ends lost 0 bases and 1 base, in that order; junction bases with no gene match: 6. Germline CDR1 and CDR2: SGHRS and YFSETQ. The CDR3 spells CASSLGAGGVQETQYF. CDR3 coding DNA: TGCGCCAGCAGCTTGGGGGCTGGGGGGGTCCAAGAGACCCAGTACTTC.

The chain links TRBV5-4 to TRBJ1-3; TRBD1 aligns across 7 bases. CDR3 length: 15 amino acids. Unmatched junction bases numbered 7, after V lost 3 bases and J lost 4 bases. The V gene's germline CDR1 is SGHNT and CDR2 YYREEE (reference sequence). The CDR3 DNA is TGTGCCAGCAGCTCCCGGGACAGAAACGGAAACACCATATATTTT. This gives the protein CASSSRDRNGNTIYF.

Only one count was recorded for this clone. This rearrangement joins TRBV28 to TRBJ2-7, with TRBD1 matching 8 bases. This CDR3 comprises 18 residues. Looked up from germline, CDR1 is MDHEN and CDR2 is SYDVKM. J gave up 2 bases and V 5 bases, and 17 bases lay outside the gene matches. This chain's CDR3 is CASSPTGGRWGKTYEQYF. CDR3 sequence (DNA): TGTGCCAGCAGTCCTACAGGGGGGAGATGGGGTAAGACCTACGAGCAGTACTTC.

The chain links TRBV10-2 to TRBJ1-5, with TRBD1 as a possible D gene (5 bases). Trimming pared 0 bases from V and 6 bases from J, leaving 12 bases between. This CDR3 has 15 amino acids. Germline lookup yields CDR1 WSHSY and CDR2 SAAADI. The CDR3 sequence: CASSESSARGQPQHF. The CDR3 nucleotides read TGCGCCAGCAGTGAGTCGTCGGCAAGGGGTCAGCCCCAGCATTTT.

This clone has only a few counts. V gene TRBV5-1 combines with J gene TRBJ2-7; 11 bases map to TRBD1. The germline gives CDR1 SGHRS, CDR2 YFSETQ. J gave up 1 base and V 8 bases, and 2 bases lay outside the gene matches. The CDR3 sequence is 13 residues long. The CDR3 loop reads CASGQGASYEQYF. CDR3 bases: TGCGCCAGTGGACAGGGGGCTTCCTACGAGCAGTACTTC.

The chain carries TRBV29-1 and TRBJ1-2, with unresolved D. The CDR3 has 13 residues. Germline V gene sequence: CDR1 SQVTM, CDR2 ANQGSEA. V shed 3 bases and J shed 3 bases, with 11 bases lying between them. The CDR3 DNA sequence: TGCAGCGTTGATAAGGCCGACTACTATGGCTACACCTTC. Amino acids: CSVDKADYYGYTF.

The chain joins TRBV3-1 (or the pseudogene TRBV3-2) to TRBJ1-1, with D possibly TRBD1 on 6 matching bases. This CDR3 spans 16 amino acids. Germline V lookup: CDR1 LGHDT, CDR2 YNNKEL (reference sequence). Trimming shortened V by 1 base and J by 2 bases, and 14 bases separated the two germline ends. As DNA, the CDR3 is TGTGCCAGCAGCCAAGTACTCCAGGGGAGCAACACTGAAGCTTTCTTT. Its protein product is CASSQVLQGSNTEAFF.

The chain has TRBV11-1 and TRBJ2-2; TRBD2 matches at 8 bases. Germline CDR1 reads SGHAT; CDR2 reads FQDESV (reference sequence). CDR3 length: 15 residues. Trimming removed 0 bases from V and 4 bases from J; junction bases left unmatched: 1. The CDR3 DNA follows: TGTGCCAGCAGCTTAGCCCGGGGGGGCACCGGGGAGCTGTTTTTT. Translated: CASSLARGGTGELFF.

On this clone itself: The germline gene is not matched at one end of the junction; a read error may be the cause. The V call is TRBV7-2, the J call TRBJ2-7; TRBD2 might be the D (5 bases). Germline CDR1 is SGHTA and CDR2 is FQGNSA. The CDR3 runs to 13 residues. In nucleotides, the CDR3 is TGTGCCAGCAGCGTCCGTAGAGACTACCAGCAGTACTTC. Translated: CASSVRRDYQQYF.

The chain employs TRBV19 and TRBJ2-5; the D gene is possibly TRBD2 (7 bases). CDR1 is LNHDA, CDR2 SQIVND, per germline (reference sequence). The V end was cut by 5 bases, the J end by 3 bases, with 13 bases between. The CDR3 has 14 residues. The CDR3 sequence: CASSPWGGEETQYF. CDR3 DNA: TGTGCCAGTAGTCCCTGGGGGGGCGAAGAGACCCAGTACTTC.

CDR3 DNA sequence: TGTGCCACCAGTGGGGACAGGGAGTCCGAGCAGTACTTC. It specifies CATSGDRESEQYF. The chain has TRBV24-1 and TRBJ2-7; 9 positions match TRBD1. The V segment lost 5 bases and the J segment 6 bases; nucleotides outside the gene matches: 4. This CDR3 has 13 residues. Germline-derived CDR1 and CDR2 are KGHDR and SFDVKD.

V gene TRBV19 combines with J gene TRBJ1-1, with TRBD1 identical over 10 bases. Germline-derived CDR1 and CDR2 are LNHDA and SQIVND (reference sequence). Trimming cost V 9 bases and J 0 bases; bases outside gene matches: 4. The CDR3 is 14 amino acids. The CDR3 nucleotides are TGTGCCAGCCGGGACAGGGGTATGAACACTGAAGCTTTCTTT. It yields the protein CASRDRGMNTEAFF.